The 23 T cell receptor beta chains in this list originate from one sample, sequenced in a study of cytomegalovirus exposure and HLA in healthy donors. 13 Jbeta primers and 60 Vbeta primers were used for the PCR. TCRdb keeps only in-frame clones here, not all; method: immunoSEQ multiplex PCR. The table has some 200,000 clones, 82% seen once. The sequenced sample was PBMCs. These receptors were obtained from a boy aged 2-9 years in good health and CMV-seronegative.

The rearrangement joins TRBV5-8 to TRBJ2-5, with 9 positions matching TRBD1. Germline V lookup: CDR1 SGHTS, CDR2 YDEGEE. Trimming took 4 bases from V and 0 from J; bases not matched to a gene: 7. The CDR3 sequence is 16 residues long. CDR3 DNA sequence: TGTGCCAGCAGCCGAGGACAGGGGAGCTACCAAGAGACCCAGTACTTC. Protein sequence: CASSRGQGSYQETQYF.

This chain connects TRBV5-6 to TRBJ1-1; D gene ambiguous. CDR3 length: 14 residues. Germline V gives CDR1 SGHDT, CDR2 YYEEEE. With 0 bases removed from V and 6 bases from J, the gap between germline ends came to 12 bases. The chain's CDR3 is CASSLVGGSPEAFF. The CDR3 nucleotides read TGTGCCAGCAGCTTGGTAGGAGGTAGCCCTGAAGCTTTCTTT.

The rearrangement uses TRBV4-3 and TRBJ2-5; D perhaps matches TRBD1 (7 bases). The CDR3 runs to 15 residues. V was cut by 4 bases and J by 4 bases, with 16 bases left in between. Germline V CDR1 and CDR2: LGHNA, YSLEER. CDR3 sequence: CASSPYTGEAETQYF. The CDR3 DNA follows: TGCGCCAGCAGCCCGTATACAGGGGAGGCAGAGACCCAGTACTTC.

The CDR3 DNA is TGCGCCAGCAGCCAAGGACTAACGCGGCCAGCTTTCTTT. Residues: CASSQGLTRPAFF. This chain connects TRBV4-1 to TRBJ1-1; the D is unclear. Trimming cost V 1 base and J 10 bases, with 13 bases left between them. From germline, CDR1 is MGHRA and CDR2 YSYEKL. The CDR3 totals 13 residues.

The chain joins TRBV9 to TRBJ2-2; 9 bases are a match to TRBD1. V gave up 4 bases and J gave up 4 bases; unmatched junction bases: 8. Germline values: CDR1 SGDLS, CDR2 YYNGEE. The CDR3 extends over 16 amino acids. CDR3 loop: CASSYEGQGITGELFF. As DNA, the CDR3 is TGTGCCAGCAGCTATGAGGGACAGGGAATCACCGGGGAGCTGTTTTTT.

The chain recombines TRBV7-2 with TRBJ2-7, with TRBD1 matching 7 bases. The CDR3 length is 14 residues. The trim removed 4 bases at V and 3 bases at J, leaving 6 bases unmatched. The germline V gene has CDR1 SGHTA and CDR2 FQGNSA. CDR3: CASSSMGQNYEQYF. The CDR3 nucleotides are TGTGCCAGCAGCTCCATGGGACAGAACTACGAGCAGTACTTC.

The V and J genes are TRBV7-9 and TRBJ1-2; tentative D call: TRBD1 (5 bases). V was trimmed by 5 bases and J by 7 bases, leaving 17 bases between them. This CDR3 contains 14 residues. From germline, CDR1 is SEHNR and CDR2 FQNEAQ (reference sequence). CDR3 sequence reads: CASSPPTVPIGYTF. The CDR3, as DNA: TGTGCCAGCAGCCCCCCGACAGTACCAATTGGCTACACCTTC. Together with reference TRBV7-9 and TRBJ1-2, the CDR3 gives the full variable domain: DTGVSQNPRHKITKRGQNVTFRCDPISEHNRLYWYRQTLGQGPEFLTYFQNEAQLEKSRLLSDRFSAERPKGSFSTLEIQRTEQGDSAMYLCASSPPTVPIGYTFGSGTRLTVV.

A note on this clone: The junction departs from germline at one end; a sequencing error may be responsible. The rearrangement uses TRBV2 and TRBJ2-5; possibly TRBD2 for D (5 bases). The CDR3 contains 13 residues. Germline V gene sequence: CDR1 SNHLY, CDR2 FYNNEI. CDR3 in amino acids: CGEAGPAGETQYF. In nucleotides, the CDR3 is TGCGGAGAGGCGGGCCCCGCGGGAGAGACCCAGTACTTC. Variable domain in full (rest from reference TRBV2 and TRBJ2-5): EPEVTQTPSHQVTQMGQEVILRCVPISNHLYFYWYRQILGQKVEFLVSFYNNEISEKSEIFDDQFSVERPDGSNFTLKIRSTKLEDSAMYFCGEAGPAGETQYFGPGTRLLVL.

This chain joins TRBV2 and TRBJ2-7; tentatively, D is TRBD1 (5 bases). The length of the CDR3 is 13 residues. V lost 3 bases and J 5 bases, leaving 11 bases between the germline ends. Germline CDR1 and CDR2: SNHLY and FYNNEI. CDR3 nucleotides: TGTGCCAGCAGTGACGGGCAGGGCAACGAGCAGTACTTC. This encodes CASSDGQGNEQYF.

The chain has TRBV29-1 and TRBJ1-1, with D perhaps matching TRBD1 (6 bases). This CDR3 has 14 amino acids. Trimming took off 7 bases at V and 1 base at J, with 16 bases between the two ends. Looked up from germline, CDR1 is SQVTM and CDR2 is ANQGSEA. The CDR3 protein is CSAFLRTANTEAFF. Here the CDR3 DNA reads TGCAGCGCCTTCCTAAGGACAGCGAACACTGAAGCTTTCTTT.

The chain joins TRBV7-2 to TRBJ2-1; the D gene is possibly TRBD2 (5 bases). CDR3 length equals 16 residues. Between the trimmed V and J ends, which lost 2 bases and 5 bases, there was a span of 16 bases. Germline V gives CDR1 SGHTA, CDR2 FQGNSA. CDR3 loop: CASSLSGNLGHNEQFF. In nucleotides, the CDR3 is TGTGCCAGCAGCTTATCCGGGAATCTAGGGCACAATGAGCAGTTCTTC. The whole variable domain, filled in from reference TRBV7-2 and TRBJ2-1, reads GAGVSQSPSNKVTEKGKDVELRCDPISGHTALYWYRQSLGQGLEFLIYFQGNSAPDKSGLPSDRFSAERTGGSVSTLTIQRTQQEDSAVYLCASSLSGNLGHNEQFFGPGTRLTVL.

This rearrangement joins TRBV11-2 to TRBJ1-1; 7 bases align to TRBD1. CDR1 and CDR2 (germline): SGHAT, FQNNGV. CDR3 size: 15 residues. Trimming took 7 bases from V and 0 from J; bases not matched to a gene: 8. The CDR3 DNA follows: TGTGCCAGCACCGCCCCGACAGGGTTGAACACTGAAGCTTTCTTT. It specifies CASTAPTGLNTEAFF.

This rearrangement joins TRBV13 to TRBJ1-1, with 7 bases lining up with TRBD1. Germline values: CDR1 PRHDT, CDR2 FYEKMQ (reference sequence). This CDR3 comprises 17 residues. The J segment lost 0 bases and the V segment lost 5 bases, leaving 12 bases of the junction unmatched. In nucleotides, the CDR3 is TGTGCCAGCAGCACAACGACAACGGGACAGTTGAACACTGAAGCTTTCTTT. Its translation is CASSTTTTGQLNTEAFF.

The gene calls are TRBV9 and TRBJ2-1; 8 nucleotides match TRBD2. This CDR3 region has 15 residues. Germline lookup yields CDR1 SGDLS and CDR2 YYNGEE. V trimming: 0 bases; J trimming: 8 bases; junction bases outside the gene matches: 7. In DNA form, the CDR3 reads TGTGCCAGCAGCGTAGAACCAGCGGGGGTATATGAGCAGTTCTTC. This sequence encodes CASSVEPAGVYEQFF.

The chain uses TRBV21-1 and TRBJ2-2; the table's TRBD1 call for D was not verified on the DNA. TRBV21-1 is recorded as a pseudogene. This CDR3 has 16 residues. CDR3 coding DNA: TGTGCCAGCGGAACCTACAGACCAGCCTTCACCGGGGAGCTGTTTTTT. This codes for CASGTYRPAFTGELFF.

This clone was seen just once. The CDR3 region is CASSLDLAGGPVEQYF. In nucleotides, the CDR3 is TGTGCCAGCAGCTTGGATCTAGCGGGGGGGCCGGTAGAGCAGTACTTC. The rearrangement uses TRBV5-4 and TRBJ2-7, with 12 bases matching TRBD2. Germline CDR1 reads SGHNT; CDR2 reads YYREEE (reference sequence). V shed 0 bases and J 7 bases; nucleotides not matched to a gene: 8. CDR3 length equals 16 residues. The full variable domain, with the rest looked up from reference TRBV5-4 and TRBJ2-7, is ETGVTQSPTHLIKTRGQQVTLRCSSQSGHNTVSWYQQALGQGPQFIFQYYREEENGRGNFPPRFSGLQFPNYSSELNVNALELDDSALYLCASSLDLAGGPVEQYFGPGTRLTVT.

The DNA of the CDR3 is TGTGCCAGCAGCCTTGGACAGGCCTACAATGAGCAGTTCTTC. It translates to CASSLGQAYNEQFF. The J gene is TRBJ2-1, the V gene TRBV9; 7 bases line up with TRBD1. The CDR3 consists of 14 residues. The germline V gene has CDR1 SGDLS and CDR2 YYNGEE. V shed 4 bases and J 2 bases; nucleotides not matched to a gene: 3.

This sequence joins TRBV5-6 and TRBJ2-5; D gene unclear. V was shortened by 3 bases and J by 2 bases, with 8 bases between the two germline ends. The CDR3 extends over 13 amino acids. Per germline, CDR1 SGHDT and CDR2 YYEEEE. The CDR3 region has the DNA TGTGCCAGCAGCTGGGCGAAACAAGAGACCCAGTACTTC. It specifies CASSWAKQETQYF. The whole variable domain, remainder taken from reference TRBV5-6 and TRBJ2-5, is DAGVTQSPTHLIKTRGQQVTLRCSPKSGHDTVSWYQQALGQGPQFIFQYYEEEERQRGNFPDRFSGHQFPNYSSELNVNALLLGDSALYLCASSWAKQETQYFGPGTRLLVL.

This chain connects TRBV5-1 to TRBJ2-5; the D gene is possibly TRBD1 (6 bases). V gave up 0 bases and J gave up 5 bases, with 14 bases separating them. In germline, CDR1 is SGHRS, CDR2 YFSETQ. CDR3 length equals 15 residues. CDR3 protein: CASSLAWGLRETQYF. Here the CDR3 DNA reads TGCGCCAGCAGCTTGGCCTGGGGGCTGAGGGAGACCCAGTACTTC.

Only one count was recorded for this clone. The chain couples TRBV6-5 to TRBJ1-2, with a possible D match to TRBD1 (6 bases). The CDR3 spans 14 residues. Germline assignment: CDR1 MNHEY and CDR2 SVGAGI. Trimming took off 0 bases at V and 6 bases at J, with 11 bases between the two ends. The CDR3: CASSYSSRGNGYTF. CDR3 coding DNA: TGTGCCAGCAGTTACTCTAGCAGGGGTAATGGCTACACCTTC.

The rearrangement joins TRBV6-8 to TRBJ1-1; tentatively, D is TRBD1 (6 bases). Looked up from germline, CDR1 is MNHGY and CDR2 is SAAAGT. The V end lost 0 bases, the J end lost 0 bases, and 17 bases lay between the germline ends. The CDR3 runs to 18 residues. For the CDR3, the DNA is TGTGCCAGCAGTTACTCAACAACCTCGGGGACACTGAACACTGAAGCTTTCTTT. Amino acids: CASSYSTTSGTLNTEAFF.

In its sample, this clone was seen a few times. The rearrangement joins TRBV5-6 to TRBJ2-5, with unresolved D. The germline V and J ends were trimmed by 2 bases and 5 bases, with 4 bases remaining between them. Germline V gives CDR1 SGHDT, CDR2 YYEEEE. The CDR3 runs to 11 residues. CDR3 sequence (DNA): TGTGCCAGCAGCTTTGCGGAGACCCAGTACTTC. Protein product: CASSFAETQYF.

This rearrangement joins TRBV19 to TRBJ1-5, with D tentatively TRBD1 (5 bases). The germline CDR1 and CDR2 sequences are LNHDA and SQIVND (reference sequence). Trimming took off 7 bases at V and 7 bases at J, with 20 bases between the two ends. The CDR3 contains 15 residues. This chain's CDR3 is CASKVWVIGGQPQHF. The CDR3 DNA reads as TGTGCCAGTAAGGTCTGGGTTATTGGGGGGCAGCCCCAGCATTTT.